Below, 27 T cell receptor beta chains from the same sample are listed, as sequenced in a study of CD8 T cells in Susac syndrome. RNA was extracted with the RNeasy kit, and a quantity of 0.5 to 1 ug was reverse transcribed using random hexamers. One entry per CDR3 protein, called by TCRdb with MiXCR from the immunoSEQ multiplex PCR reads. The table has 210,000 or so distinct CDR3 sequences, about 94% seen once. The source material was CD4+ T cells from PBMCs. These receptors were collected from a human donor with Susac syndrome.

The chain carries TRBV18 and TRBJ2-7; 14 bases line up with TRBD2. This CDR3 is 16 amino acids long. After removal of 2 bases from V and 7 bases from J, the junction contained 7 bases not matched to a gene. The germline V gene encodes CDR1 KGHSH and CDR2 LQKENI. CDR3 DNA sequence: TGTGCCAGCTCACCAGCGACTAGCGGGGGGGCAGGAGAGCAGTACTTC. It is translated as CASSPATSGGAGEQYF.

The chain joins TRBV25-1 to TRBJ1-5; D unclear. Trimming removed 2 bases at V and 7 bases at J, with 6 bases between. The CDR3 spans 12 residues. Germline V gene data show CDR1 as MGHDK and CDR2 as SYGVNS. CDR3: CASSEGRQPQHF. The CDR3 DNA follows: TGTGCCAGCAGTGAAGGCAGGCAGCCCCAGCATTTT.

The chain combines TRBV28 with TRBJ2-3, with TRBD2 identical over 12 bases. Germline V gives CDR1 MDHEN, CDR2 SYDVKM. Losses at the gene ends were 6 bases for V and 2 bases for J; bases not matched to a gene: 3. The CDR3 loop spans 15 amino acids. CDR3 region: CASRTSGGSTDTQYF. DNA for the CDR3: TGTGCCAGCAGGACTAGCGGGGGTTCCACAGATACGCAGTATTTT.

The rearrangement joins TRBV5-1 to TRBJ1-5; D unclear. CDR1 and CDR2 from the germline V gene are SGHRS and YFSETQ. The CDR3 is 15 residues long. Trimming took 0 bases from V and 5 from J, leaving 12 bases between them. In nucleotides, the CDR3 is TGCGCCAGCAGCTTGGACGGCAGTAGATATCAGCCCCAGCATTTT. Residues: CASSLDGSRYQPQHF.

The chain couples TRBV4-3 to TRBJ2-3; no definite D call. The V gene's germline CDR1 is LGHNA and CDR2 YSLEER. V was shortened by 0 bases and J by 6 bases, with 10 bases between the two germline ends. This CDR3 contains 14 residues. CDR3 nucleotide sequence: TGCGCCAGCAGCCAAGATGTTCCCGAGGATACGCAGTATTTT. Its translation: CASSQDVPEDTQYF.

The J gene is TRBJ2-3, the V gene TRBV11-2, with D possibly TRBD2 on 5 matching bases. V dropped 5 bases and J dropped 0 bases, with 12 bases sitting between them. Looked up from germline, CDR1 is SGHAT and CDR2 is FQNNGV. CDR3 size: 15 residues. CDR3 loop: CASSPRVLSTDTQYF. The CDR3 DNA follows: TGTGCCAGCAGCCCGCGGGTGTTAAGCACAGATACGCAGTATTTT.

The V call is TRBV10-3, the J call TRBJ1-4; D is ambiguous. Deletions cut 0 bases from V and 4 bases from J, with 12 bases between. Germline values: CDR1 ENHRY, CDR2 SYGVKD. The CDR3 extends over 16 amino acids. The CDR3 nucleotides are TGTGCCATCAGTGAGTCGATCCGGAGTGTTAATGAAAAACTGTTTTTT. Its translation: CAISESIRSVNEKLFF.

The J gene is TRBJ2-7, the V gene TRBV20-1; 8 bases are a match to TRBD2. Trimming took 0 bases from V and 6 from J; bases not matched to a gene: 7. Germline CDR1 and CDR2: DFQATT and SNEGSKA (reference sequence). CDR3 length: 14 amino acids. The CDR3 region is CSARDPFSGVEQYF. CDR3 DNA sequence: TGCAGTGCTAGAGATCCCTTTAGCGGGGTCGAGCAGTACTTC.

CDR3 amino acids: CAWSRGMNTEAFF. The CDR3 DNA is TGTGCCTGGAGTAGGGGAATGAACACTGAAGCTTTCTTT. The chain couples TRBV30 to TRBJ1-1; D might be TRBD1 (5 bases). V shed 2 bases and J shed 0 bases, with 7 bases lying between them. The CDR3 consists of 13 residues. CDR1 and CDR2 (germline): GTSNPN, SVGIG (reference sequence).

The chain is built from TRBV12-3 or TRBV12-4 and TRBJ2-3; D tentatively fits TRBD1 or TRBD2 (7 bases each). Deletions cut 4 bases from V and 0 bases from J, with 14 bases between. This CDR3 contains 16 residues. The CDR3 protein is CASSSQGGISTDTQYF. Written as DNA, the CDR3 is TGTGCCAGCAGTTCCCAGGGGGGGATTAGCACAGATACGCAGTATTTT.

The DNA of the CDR3 is TGTGCCAGCATCGCCCATTCCCTACTTACCCCTTACTCTGGGGCCAACGTCCTGACTTTC. This encodes CASIAHSLLTPYSGANVLTF. V usage is TRBV28 and J usage is TRBJ2-6, with D unclear. The V end was cut by 7 bases, the J end by 0 bases, with 25 bases between. The CDR3 runs to 20 residues. CDR1 and CDR2 (germline): MDHEN, SYDVKM.

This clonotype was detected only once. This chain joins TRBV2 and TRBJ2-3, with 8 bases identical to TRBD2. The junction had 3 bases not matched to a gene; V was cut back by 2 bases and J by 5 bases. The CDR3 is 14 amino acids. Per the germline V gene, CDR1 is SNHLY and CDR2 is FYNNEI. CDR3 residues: CASSELAGGDTQYF. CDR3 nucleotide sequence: TGTGCCAGCAGTGAATTGGCGGGGGGAGATACGCAGTATTTT. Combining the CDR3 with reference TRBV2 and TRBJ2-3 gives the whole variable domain EPEVTQTPSHQVTQMGQEVILRCVPISNHLYFYWYRQILGQKVEFLVSFYNNEISEKSEIFDDQFSVERPDGSNFTLKIRSTKLEDSAMYFCASSELAGGDTQYFGPGTRLTVL.

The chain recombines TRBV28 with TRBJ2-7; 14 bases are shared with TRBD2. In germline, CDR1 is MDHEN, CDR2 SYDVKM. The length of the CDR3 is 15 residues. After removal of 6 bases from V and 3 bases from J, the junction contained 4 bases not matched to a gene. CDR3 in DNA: TGTGCCAGCAGACACGGGACTAGCGGGGGCTACGAGCAGTACTTC. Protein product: CASRHGTSGGYEQYF.

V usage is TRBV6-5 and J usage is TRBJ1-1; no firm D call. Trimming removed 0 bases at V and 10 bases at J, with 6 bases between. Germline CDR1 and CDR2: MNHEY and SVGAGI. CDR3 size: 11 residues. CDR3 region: CASSYSNRAFF. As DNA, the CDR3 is TGTGCCAGCAGTTACTCGAACCGAGCTTTCTTT.

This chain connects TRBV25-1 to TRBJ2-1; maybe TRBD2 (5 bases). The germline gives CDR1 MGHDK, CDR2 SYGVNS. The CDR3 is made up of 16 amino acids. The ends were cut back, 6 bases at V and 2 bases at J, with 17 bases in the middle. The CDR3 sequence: CASSLRGDNPYNEQFF. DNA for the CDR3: TGTGCCAGCAGCCTTCGGGGAGATAATCCCTACAATGAGCAGTTCTTC.

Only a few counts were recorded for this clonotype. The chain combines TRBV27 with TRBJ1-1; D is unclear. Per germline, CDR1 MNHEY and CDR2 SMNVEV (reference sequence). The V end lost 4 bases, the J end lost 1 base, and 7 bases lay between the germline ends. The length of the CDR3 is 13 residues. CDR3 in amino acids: CASSSRQNTEAFF. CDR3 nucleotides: TGTGCCAGCAGTTCCCGACAGAACACTGAAGCTTTCTTT.

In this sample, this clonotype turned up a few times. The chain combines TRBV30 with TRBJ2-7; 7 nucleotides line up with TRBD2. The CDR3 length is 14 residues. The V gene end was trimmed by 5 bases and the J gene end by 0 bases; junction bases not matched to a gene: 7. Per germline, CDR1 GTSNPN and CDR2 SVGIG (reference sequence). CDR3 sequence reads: CAWARRGVSYEQYF. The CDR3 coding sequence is TGTGCCTGGGCCAGACGGGGGGTCTCCTACGAGCAGTACTTC. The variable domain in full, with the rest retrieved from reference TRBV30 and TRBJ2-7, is SQTIHQWPATLVQPVGSPLSLECTVEGTSNPNLYWYRQAAGRGLQLLFYSVGIGQISSEVPQNLSASRPQDRQFILSSKKLLLSDSGFYLCAWARRGVSYEQYFGPGTRLTVT.

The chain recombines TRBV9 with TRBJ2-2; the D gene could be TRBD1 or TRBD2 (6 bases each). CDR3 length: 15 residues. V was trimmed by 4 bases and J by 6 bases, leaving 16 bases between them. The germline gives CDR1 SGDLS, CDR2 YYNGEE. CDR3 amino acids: CASSSTPGAPGELFF. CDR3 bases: TGTGCCAGCAGCTCCACCCCGGGGGCCCCCGGGGAGCTGTTTTTT.

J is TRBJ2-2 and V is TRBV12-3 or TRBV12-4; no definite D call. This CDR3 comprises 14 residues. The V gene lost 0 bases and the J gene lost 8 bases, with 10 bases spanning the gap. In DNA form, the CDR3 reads TGTGCCAGCAGTTTAGCGTCAGGTCGAGGGGAGCTGTTTTTT. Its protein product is CASSLASGRGELFF.

The CDR3 sequence: CASSQGRRGDSYEQYF. CDR3 bases: TGCGCCAGCAGCCAGGGCCGACGGGGGGACTCCTACGAGCAGTACTTC. The chain links TRBV4-3 to TRBJ2-7; 7 bases fit TRBD2. After removal of 3 bases from V and 0 bases from J, the junction contained 8 bases not matched to a gene. Germline CDR1 and CDR2: LGHNA and YSLEER. The CDR3 extends over 16 amino acids.

The CDR3 here is CASSGPGQPWGEQFF. DNA of the CDR3: TGTGCCAGCAGCGGACCCGGACAGCCCTGGGGTGAGCAGTTCTTC. The chain recombines TRBV9 with TRBJ2-1; the D gene is possibly TRBD1 (6 bases). Between the trimmed V and J ends, which lost 3 bases and 9 bases, there was a span of 19 bases. Germline assignment: CDR1 SGDLS and CDR2 YYNGEE. The CDR3 runs 15 residues.

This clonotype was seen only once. The CDR3 loop reads CASSYWGGSYTF. Written as DNA, the CDR3 is TGTGCCAGCAGTTACTGGGGGGGCAGCTACACCTTC. The rearrangement links TRBV6-5 to TRBJ1-2; perhaps TRBD1 as D (6 bases). Per the germline V gene, CDR1 is MNHEY and CDR2 is SVGAGI. The CDR3 contains 12 residues. Trimming shortened V by 1 base and J by 9 bases, and 9 bases separated the two germline ends.

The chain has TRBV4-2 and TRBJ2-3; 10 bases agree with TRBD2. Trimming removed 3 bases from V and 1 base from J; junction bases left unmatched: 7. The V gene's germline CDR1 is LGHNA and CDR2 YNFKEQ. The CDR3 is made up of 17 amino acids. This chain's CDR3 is CASSQRLAGVGTDTQYF. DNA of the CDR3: TGTGCCAGCAGCCAGAGGCTAGCGGGGGTGGGCACAGATACGCAGTATTTT.

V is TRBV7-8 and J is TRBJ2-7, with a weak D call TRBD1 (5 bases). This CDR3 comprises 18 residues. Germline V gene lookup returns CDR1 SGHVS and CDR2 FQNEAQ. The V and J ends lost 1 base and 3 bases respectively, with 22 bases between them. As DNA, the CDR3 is TGTGCCAGCAGCTTAGGAGTAGCATTCCGACAGACGATCTACGAGCAGTACTTC. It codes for CASSLGVAFRQTIYEQYF. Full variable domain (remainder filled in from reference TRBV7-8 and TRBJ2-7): GAGVSQSPRYKVAKRGQDVALRCDPISGHVSLFWYQQALGQGPEFLTYFQNEAQLDKSGLPSDRFFAERPEGSVSTLKIQRTQQEDSAVYLCASSLGVAFRQTIYEQYFGPGTRLTVT.

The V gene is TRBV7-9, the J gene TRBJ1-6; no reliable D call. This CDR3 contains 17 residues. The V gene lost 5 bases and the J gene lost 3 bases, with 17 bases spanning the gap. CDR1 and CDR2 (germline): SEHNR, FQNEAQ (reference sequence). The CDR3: CASSPRRMDLYNSPLHF. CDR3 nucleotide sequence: TGTGCCAGCAGCCCCAGACGGATGGACCTCTATAATTCACCCCTCCACTTT.

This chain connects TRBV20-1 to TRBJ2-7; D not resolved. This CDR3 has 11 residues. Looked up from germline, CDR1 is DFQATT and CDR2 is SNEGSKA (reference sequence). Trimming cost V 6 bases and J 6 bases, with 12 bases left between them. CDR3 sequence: CSAPIHTEQYF. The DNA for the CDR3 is TGCAGTGCCCCAATCCATACCGAGCAGTACTTC.

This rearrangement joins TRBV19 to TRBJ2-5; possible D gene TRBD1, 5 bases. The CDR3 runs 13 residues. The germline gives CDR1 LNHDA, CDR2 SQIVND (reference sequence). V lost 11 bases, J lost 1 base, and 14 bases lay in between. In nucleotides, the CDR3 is TGTGCCGCACGGAGTGACAGCCAAGAGACCCAGTACTTC. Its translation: CAARSDSQETQYF.